These 28 T cell receptor delta chains were sequenced from one sample in a study of gamma-delta T cells after stem cell transplantation. TCRdb reprocessed the RT-PCR reads using CATT. The sample holds 2,000 to 3,000 delta-chain clones, about 3% seen once. Sequenced material: gamma-delta T cells. The receptors derive from a human donor. It is not recorded whose cells these are; they may come from a transplant donor.

As to this clone: The likely explanation is a read error, given a far larger clone one base away. Other DNA sequences within the sample encode an identical CDR3. The chain recombines TRDV2 with TRDJ1; 13 bases map to TRDD3. This CDR3 is 16 amino acids long. Germline V gene sequence: CDR1 GEAIGNYY, CDR2 EKD. The CDR3 DNA reads TGTGCCTGTGACCTACTGGGGGATACGGAAGCCGATAAACTCATCTTC. This codes for CACDLLGDTEADKLIF.

Regarding this clone: The protein in TCRdb stems from a much larger clone and differs at residue 15 from this DNA's translation, likely a read error; here the protein is translated from the DNA. The chain joins TRDV2 to TRDJ1, with TRDD3 as a possible D gene (6 bases). Germline-derived CDR1 and CDR2 are GEAIGNYY and EKD. The CDR3 length is 16 residues. CDR3 nucleotides: TGTGCCTGTGCGGAGGTGGGGATGGCGTACACCGATAAACTCACCTTT. Residues: CACAEVGMAYTDKLTF.

The sample holds a few counts of this clone. Since a far larger clone is one base different, this is likely a read error. Other DNA sequences from this sample encode an identical CDR3 as well. The chain has TRDV2 and TRDJ1, with 7 positions matching TRDD3. Germline trimming cut 0 bases from V and 2 bases from J; bases unmatched to any gene: 23. CDR3 length: 21 residues. The germline gives CDR1 GEAIGNYY, CDR2 EKD. CDR3 sequence reads: CACDTVGYDEGDPQGTDKLIF. DNA for the CDR3: TGTGCCTGTGACACCGTCGGGTATGACGAGGGGGATCCCCAAGGGACCGATAAACTCATCTTT.

This sequence joins TRDV2 and TRDJ1; 11 bases agree with TRDD3. The CDR3 covers 16 residues. Germline trimming cut 5 bases from V and 2 bases from J; bases unmatched to any gene: 9. Germline V gives CDR1 GEAIGNYY, CDR2 EKD. The DNA for the CDR3 is TGTGCCTGTGGCAGACTGGGGGATATACGTACCGATAAACTCATCTTT. Its protein is CACGRLGDIRTDKLIF.

The sample holds a few counts of this clone. This likely came from a read error, as a far larger clone is one base away. The DNA of the CDR3 is TGTGCCTGTGACACCGCAGGGACGGGGAACGGCTCCTGGGACGCCCGACAGATGTTTTTC. Its translation: CACDTAGTGNGSWDARQMFF. The chain employs TRDV2 and TRDJ3; possible D gene TRDD3, 5 bases. The CDR3 runs to 20 residues. The germline gives CDR1 GEAIGNYY, CDR2 EKD.

This clone rates as medium-sized. The sample contains more than one DNA sequence encoding this CDR3. The chain carries TRDV2 and TRDJ3; TRDD3 matches 9 bases. Germline CDR1 and CDR2: GEAIGNYY and EKD. After removal of 3 bases from V and 4 bases from J, the junction contained 9 bases not matched to a gene. This CDR3 is 18 amino acids long. The CDR3 DNA reads TGTGCCTGTGACCCCCTGCCGGGGGATACTTGGGACACCCGACAGATGTTTTTC. Translating gives CACDPLPGDTWDTRQMFF.

This clone rates as medium-sized. V is TRDV2 and J is TRDJ2; 11 bases align to TRDD3. CDR1 is GEAIGNYY, CDR2 EKD, per germline. This CDR3 is 16 amino acids long. The V and J ends lost 3 bases and 0 bases, in that order; junction bases with no gene match: 2. For the CDR3, the DNA is TGTGCCTGTGACGTACTGGGGGATACTTTGACAGCACAACTCTTCTTT. Protein product: CACDVLGDTLTAQLFF.

By share, this clone ranks as medium-sized. The chain has TRDV1 and TRDJ1; 11 positions match TRDD3. This CDR3 contains 26 residues. The J segment lost 0 bases and the V segment lost 2 bases, leaving 32 bases of the junction unmatched. Germline V CDR1 and CDR2: TSWWSYY, QGS. CDR3 bases: TGTGCTCTTGGGGAAGCAGCCTACTCTGCCTTCCCGTACTGGGGGATAGTCCCCGATCACACCGATAAACTCATCTTT. Residues: CALGEAAYSAFPYWGIVPDHTDKLIF.

This clone is medium-sized (0.01 to 0.1%) within its sample. Distinct nucleotide sequences in the sample also encode this CDR3. The genes are TRDV2 and TRDJ1; 8 bases line up with TRDD3. V was pared by 3 bases and J by 0 bases, with 11 bases of the junction left unmatched. The CDR3 consists of 17 residues. CDR1 GEAIGNYY and CDR2 EKD come from the germline V gene. In nucleotides, the CDR3 is TGTGCCTGTGACCCCATCTGGGGGACCACGTACACCGATAAACTCATCTTT. It yields the protein CACDPIWGTTYTDKLIF.

The chain uses TRDV3 and TRDJ1; TRDD3 matches at 13 bases. The CDR3 totals 20 residues. The V gene's germline CDR1 is TVYSNPD and CDR2 GDNSRS (reference sequence). The J segment lost 1 base and the V segment lost 3 bases, leaving 20 bases of the junction unmatched. The CDR3 DNA follows: TGTGCCTTAGGGTGGCCTTCGGGCTACTGGGGGATACGAGTCACCGATAAACTCATCTTT. This translates into CALGWPSGYWGIRVTDKLIF.

Note on this clone: A read error likely explains why the TCRdb protein, taken from a much larger clone, differs from this DNA's translation at residue 5; the protein shown is translated from the DNA. The CDR3 coding sequence is TGTGCCTGTGACCCCGTTCCTTCCGCCCACACCGATAAACTCATCTTT. Translated, it gives CACDPVPSAHTDKLIF. J is TRDJ1 and V is TRDV2, with D possibly TRDD2 on 6 matching bases. V dropped 3 bases and J dropped 0 bases, with 16 bases sitting between them. Per germline, CDR1 GEAIGNYY and CDR2 EKD. CDR3 length: 16 amino acids.

For this clone: This is likely an artifact of a read error, given a far larger clone one base away. The chain joins TRDV2 to TRDJ1, with TRDD3 identical over 10 bases. The CDR3 has 19 amino acids. J was trimmed by 2 bases and V by 4 bases; bases with no gene match: 18. The germline V gene has CDR1 GEAIGNYY and CDR2 EKD. In nucleotides, the CDR3 is TGTGCCTGTGAAGCGATGGGGGATACCCTGAGGTCGCCTACCGATAAACTCATCTTT. Translated, it gives CACEAMGDTLRSPTDKLIF.

By its share, this clone is medium-sized. A read error is the likely source, as a far larger clone sits one nucleotide away. V usage is TRDV2 and J usage is TRDJ1; 9 nucleotides line up with TRDD3. Trimming cost V 0 bases and J 3 bases; bases outside gene matches: 25. CDR1 and CDR2 from the germline V gene are GEAIGNYY and EKD. The CDR3 has 22 residues. The CDR3 loop reads CACDTVTPSTGGPPRYADKLIF. CDR3 in DNA: TGTGCCTGTGACACCGTTACGCCTAGTACTGGGGGACCCCCAAGGTACGCCGATAAACTCATCTTT.

This clone was detected only a few times. TCRdb records a much larger clone's protein for this DNA, with a difference at residue 13 that likely arises from a read error; the protein given is the translation of the DNA. The chain has TRDV2 and TRDJ1; D gene uncertain. This CDR3 has 15 amino acids. The germline CDR1 and CDR2 sequences are GEAIGNYY and EKD. The CDR3 protein is CACDTIIPYTDKPIF. The CDR3 nucleotides are TGTGCCTGTGACACGATAATCCCGTACACCGATAAACCCATCTTT.

This clone rates as medium-sized. This probably arose from a read error, given a far larger clone one base away. This chain connects TRDV2 to TRDJ1; D unresolved. Trimming pared 0 bases from V and 0 bases from J, leaving 13 bases between. Germline V gene lookup returns CDR1 GEAIGNYY and CDR2 EKD. The CDR3 spans 16 residues. The CDR3 nucleotides read TGTGCCTGTGACACCGTTGCCTTGCGACACACCGATAAACTCATCTTT. Translation gives CACDTVALRHTDKLIF.

Within the sample, this clone is medium-sized. At the DNA level, this CDR3 is encoded by other sequences in the same sample as well. The V call is TRDV2, the J call TRDJ3; 11 nucleotides line up with TRDD3. The CDR3 extends over 17 amino acids. Germline assignment: CDR1 GEAIGNYY and CDR2 EKD. V dropped 6 bases and J dropped 2; count of bases not matched to a gene: 5. The chain's CDR3 is CACHVLGDTWDTRQMFF. CDR3 DNA: TGTGCCTGTCATGTACTGGGGGATACCTGGGACACCCGACAGATGTTTTTC.

Points on this clone: A far larger clone is just one base off, so this is likely a read error. This sample includes further DNA sequences coding for the same CDR3. This chain connects TRDV2 to TRDJ1; no firm D call. Germline lookup yields CDR1 GEAIGNYY and CDR2 EKD. The CDR3 sequence is 16 residues long. DNA of the CDR3: TGTGCGTGTGACCCCCTGCTACTCCCCGACACCGATAAACTCATCTTT. Its translation is CACDPLLLPDTDKLIF.

By sample fraction, this clone is hyperexpanded (1% or more). This sample also contains other DNA sequences that code for the same CDR3. This chain joins TRDV2 and TRDJ1; 12 bases line up with TRDD3. Germline CDR1 reads GEAIGNYY; CDR2 reads EKD. The CDR3 loop spans 16 amino acids. The V and J ends lost 1 base and 3 bases, in that order; junction bases with no gene match: 5. The CDR3 DNA is TGTGCCTGTGACACTCTACTGGGGGATACTTCCGATAAACTCATCTTT. This gives the protein CACDTLLGDTSDKLIF.

This clone was detected a few times. It differs at one base from a far larger clone, so likely a read error. The chain is built from TRDV2 and TRDJ3; D may be TRDD3 (5 bases). Looked up from germline, CDR1 is GEAIGNYY and CDR2 is EKD. Trimming took off 0 bases at V and 2 bases at J, with 19 bases between the two ends. CDR3 length: 20 residues. The DNA of the CDR3 is TGTGCCTGTGACACCGCAGGGACGGGGAACGGCCCCTGGGACACCCGACAGATGTTTTTC. Amino acid sequence: CACDTAGTGNGPWDTRQMFF.

For this clone: One end of the junction varies from germline; a read error may be responsible. The chain couples TRDV2 to TRDJ1, with 12 bases that match TRDD3. CDR1 and CDR2 from the germline V gene are GEAIGNYY and EKD. The CDR3 has 16 residues. The CDR3 sequence is CSCDSLLGDTSDKLIF. For the CDR3, the DNA is TGTTCCTGTGACTCCTTACTGGGGGATACTTCCGATAAACTCATCTTT.

Turning to this clone: The protein recorded in TCRdb matches a much larger clone and deviates from this DNA's translation at residue 3, suggesting a read error; the protein here is obtained by translating the DNA. The CDR3 sequence: CARDTVSGGYTDKLIF. The DNA for the CDR3 is TGTGCCCGTGACACCGTGTCTGGGGGATACACCGATAAACTCATCTTT. V is TRDV2 and J is TRDJ1, with 9 bases identical to TRDD3. This CDR3 region has 16 residues. Germline CDR1 GEAIGNYY, CDR2 EKD.

Worth noting for this clone: The mismatch at residue 17 between this DNA's translation and the TCRdb protein of a much larger clone likely reflects a read error; the protein shown is translated from the DNA. The CDR3 coding sequence is TGTGCCTGTGACGGGCTGCTGGGGGATGCCGTTACGACTCACACCGATGAACTCATCTTT. Protein sequence: CACDGLLGDAVTTHTDELIF. The chain employs TRDV2 and TRDJ1, with 9 bases lining up with TRDD3. Germline V gene data show CDR1 as GEAIGNYY and CDR2 as EKD. The CDR3 length is 20 residues.

This clone was picked up a small number of times. The chain employs TRDV2 and TRDJ1, with TRDD3 matching over 12 bases. The germline V gene encodes CDR1 GEAIGNYY and CDR2 EKD. The trim removed 8 bases at V and 2 bases at J, leaving 8 bases unmatched. The CDR3 is 15 amino acids. The CDR3 sequence is CASLPLGDTTDKLIF. The CDR3 region has the DNA TGTGCCTCCCTACCACTGGGGGATACTACCGATAAACTCATCTTT.

This clone has only a few counts. TCRdb's entry gives the protein of a much larger clone, which mismatches this DNA's translation at residue 16, likely from a read error; the protein reported here is translated from the DNA. V and J are TRDV2 and TRDJ1; 9 bases map to TRDD3. The CDR3 has 19 residues. CDR1 and CDR2 from the germline V gene are GEAIGNYY and EKD. CDR3 nucleotide sequence: TGTGCCTGTGACCCAGTCCCCATATTACTGGGGGAAGACACCGATGAACTCATCTTT. This codes for CACDPVPILLGEDTDELIF.

This clone was recorded a few times. This rearrangement joins TRDV2 to TRDJ1; D might be TRDD3 (6 bases). Trimming took off 3 bases at V and 2 bases at J, with 24 bases between the two ends. The CDR3 totals 18 residues. Germline V gene sequence: CDR1 GEAIGNYY, CDR2 EKD. In DNA form, the CDR3 reads TGTGCCTGTGACCCAGTCCCCATATTACCGGGGGAAACCGATAAACTCATCTTT. The encoded protein is CACDPVPILPGETDKLIF.

This clone has a handful of counts. A much larger clone lies a single base off, so this may be a read error. The same CDR3 is also encoded by other DNA sequences in this sample. The V gene is TRDV1, the J gene TRDJ1; 8 positions match TRDD3. This CDR3 region has 19 residues. J gave up 2 bases and V 0 bases, and 14 bases lay outside the gene matches. Germline V gene sequence: CDR1 TSWWSYY, CDR2 QGS. Here the CDR3 reads CALGELQIIWGDKTDKLIF. For the CDR3, the DNA is TGTGCTCTTGGGGAACTGCAGATCATATGGGGGGATAAGACCGATAAACTCATCTTT.

This clone is classed as large. This sample also contains other DNA sequences that code for the same CDR3. The chain employs TRDV2 and TRDJ3; weak D call: TRDD3 (6 bases). CDR3 length: 21 amino acids. The V gene's germline CDR1 is GEAIGNYY and CDR2 EKD. Deletions cut 0 bases from V and 3 bases from J, with 23 bases between. CDR3 sequence: CACDTPPRGSPSDWDTRQMFF. The CDR3 DNA follows: TGTGCCTGTGACACCCCCCCCCGGGGGAGTCCCTCGGACTGGGACACCCGACAGATGTTTTTC.

This clone was counted a few times. The chain is built from TRDV2 and TRDJ1, with 8 bases identical to TRDD3. J was trimmed by 3 bases and V by 0 bases; bases with no gene match: 5. CDR1 and CDR2 from the germline V gene are GEAIGNYY and EKD. The CDR3 runs to 15 residues. CDR3 sequence (DNA): TGTGCCTGTGACACCGTAGGGGATACTTCCGATAAACTCATCTTT. It encodes CACDTVGDTSDKLIF.